This passage covers 21 T cell receptor beta chains from one sample sequenced in a study of technical replicates of blood from several donors. The repertoire was sequenced with immunoSEQ multiplex PCR; TCRdb's copy has only in-frame clones and lacks some. The sample contains some 81,000 clones, around 90% of which appear only once. The specimen sequenced was T cells isolated from PBMCs. These receptors originate from a human donor in good health.

The genes are TRBV4-1 and TRBJ2-7; D not certain. V lost 1 base, J lost 3 bases, and 10 bases lay in between. Germline loops: CDR1 MGHRA, CDR2 YSYEKL. CDR3 length equals 14 residues. In nucleotides, the CDR3 is TGCGCCAGCAGCCAAGGGGCCATTCTCTACGAGCAGTACTTC. It codes for CASSQGAILYEQYF.

The chain recombines TRBV5-8 with TRBJ1-4; no clear D gene. Germline loops: CDR1 SGHTS, CDR2 YDEGEE. The V and J ends lost 0 bases and 5 bases respectively, with 5 bases between them. The CDR3 is 13 amino acids. In DNA, the CDR3 is TGTGCCAGCAGCTTGGTTGAGAATGAAAAACTGTTTTTT. Protein product: CASSLVENEKLFF.

The CDR3: CASSPPRTGAEKLFF. The CDR3 DNA follows: TGTGCCAGCAGCCCCCCCCGCACTGGGGCTGAAAAACTGTTTTTT. The V gene is TRBV13, the J gene TRBJ1-4; the D gene is possibly TRBD1 (5 bases). The V gene lost 5 bases and the J gene lost 7 bases, with 17 bases spanning the gap. Germline lookup yields CDR1 PRHDT and CDR2 FYEKMQ (reference sequence). There are 15 residues in the CDR3. Combining the CDR3 with reference TRBV13 and TRBJ1-4 gives the whole variable domain AAGVIQSPRHLIKEKRETATLKCYPIPRHDTVYWYQQGPGQDPQFLISFYEKMQSDKGSIPDRFSAQQFSDYHSELNMSSLELGDSALYFCASSPPRTGAEKLFFGSGTQLSVL.

V usage is TRBV7-9 and J usage is TRBJ2-1; no clear D gene. The V gene's germline CDR1 is SEHNR and CDR2 FQNEAQ (reference sequence). This CDR3 is 15 amino acids long. The ends were cut back, 2 bases at V and 0 bases at J, with 8 bases in the middle. The CDR3 DNA is TGTGCCAGCAGCTTACTCCTCAGCTCCTACAATGAGCAGTTCTTC. Translation gives CASSLLLSSYNEQFF. Using reference TRBV7-9 and TRBJ2-1 for the parts outside the CDR3, the full variable domain is DTGVSQNPRHKITKRGQNVTFRCDPISEHNRLYWYRQTLGQGPEFLTYFQNEAQLEKSRLLSDRFSAERPKGSFSTLEIQRTEQGDSAMYLCASSLLLSSYNEQFFGPGTRLTVL.

A few counts support this clone. Written as DNA, the CDR3 is TGCGCCAGCAGTGAGTGGGAGCGGGGGGCTGAAGCTTTCTTT. As protein: CASSEWERGAEAFF. The V and J genes are TRBV10-1 and TRBJ1-1; tentatively, D is TRBD1 (5 bases). Germline CDR1 and CDR2: WNHNN and SYGVQD (reference sequence). V lost 1 base to trimming and J lost 6 bases, with 12 bases between them. The CDR3 runs 14 residues.

The rearrangement joins TRBV9 to TRBJ2-5; D unclear. Germline CDR1 and CDR2: SGDLS and YYNGEE. The V end lost 1 base, the J end lost 2 bases, and 15 bases lay between the germline ends. CDR3 size: 16 residues. The CDR3, as DNA: TGTGCCAGCAGCGTAAGTCCAAGGCCGGAGCAAGAGACCCAGTACTTC. Translating it yields CASSVSPRPEQETQYF.

The rearrangement joins TRBV7-9 to TRBJ2-7, with 12 bases identical to TRBD2. Germline V gene lookup returns CDR1 SEHNR and CDR2 FQNEAQ (reference sequence). CDR3 length: 17 residues. Trimming removed 5 bases from V and 6 bases from J; junction bases left unmatched: 14. CDR3 amino acids: CASSPLAGGPGSGEQYF. CDR3 nucleotide sequence: TGTGCCAGCAGCCCACTAGCGGGAGGCCCCGGTTCTGGCGAGCAGTACTTC.

V is TRBV6-4 and J is TRBJ2-1; possible D gene TRBD2, 5 bases. This CDR3 region has 12 residues. Trimming cost V 10 bases and J 4 bases, with 11 bases left between them. Germline values: CDR1 MRHNA, CDR2 SNTAGT. The CDR3 DNA follows: TGTGCCACCCCGGACTCGTACAATGAGCAGTTCTTC. As protein: CATPDSYNEQFF.

The chain's CDR3 is CASSSHETGANEKLFF. CDR3 in DNA: TGTGCCAGCAGTTCACATGAGACAGGGGCTAATGAAAAACTGTTTTTT. The J gene is TRBJ1-4, the V gene TRBV6-5, with TRBD1 matching 8 bases. V was pared by 4 bases and J by 3 bases, with 7 bases of the junction left unmatched. Germline V gene sequence: CDR1 MNHEY, CDR2 SVGAGI. This CDR3 comprises 16 residues.

The CDR3, as DNA: TGTGCCAGCAGCTATAGCGGGAGAAACTACAATGAGCAGTTCTTC. It yields the protein CASSYSGRNYNEQFF. The gene calls are TRBV5-8 and TRBJ2-1; 9 positions match TRBD2. The germline gives CDR1 SGHTS, CDR2 YDEGEE. The CDR3 is 15 residues long. V lost 3 bases, J lost 3 bases, and 4 bases stayed unmatched.

As DNA, the CDR3 is TGTGCCAGCTCACCACCGCCGGCAGATACGCAGTATTTT. Translating it yields CASSPPPADTQYF. The V call is TRBV18, the J call TRBJ2-3; unclear D gene. V was cut by 0 bases and J by 4 bases, with 5 bases left in between. The CDR3 loop spans 13 amino acids. Per the germline V gene, CDR1 is KGHSH and CDR2 is LQKENI.

The J gene is TRBJ2-2, the V gene TRBV5-5; D is undetermined. V lost 1 base and J lost 1, with 11 bases in between. The CDR3 is made up of 16 amino acids. Per germline, CDR1 SGHKS and CDR2 YYEKEE (reference sequence). The CDR3 DNA reads as TGTGCCAGCAGCTTGTACGGAACTAAGAACACCGGGGAGCTGTTTTTT. This encodes CASSLYGTKNTGELFF.

The chain carries TRBV6-1 and TRBJ2-7; D unresolved. Trimming stripped 6 bases from V and 2 bases from J, with 8 bases between. CDR3 size: 12 residues. CDR1 and CDR2 from the germline V gene are MNHNS and SASEGT. The CDR3 DNA reads as TGTGCCAGCAGCGTCCAGGCCTACGAGCAGTACTTC. Protein: CASSVQAYEQYF.

This rearrangement joins TRBV4-1 to TRBJ2-3; no definite D call. Germline CDR1 MGHRA, CDR2 YSYEKL. The CDR3 is made up of 15 amino acids. V was trimmed by 0 bases and J by 0 bases, leaving 7 bases between them. CDR3 amino acids: CASSQEYLSTDTQYF. In DNA form, the CDR3 reads TGCGCCAGCAGCCAAGAGTATCTTAGCACAGATACGCAGTATTTT.

J is TRBJ1-1 and V is TRBV27; TRBD1 is a possible D gene (6 bases). This CDR3 has 13 residues. CDR1 and CDR2 (germline): MNHEY, SMNVEV (reference sequence). V was pared by 6 bases and J by 8 bases, with 16 bases between. The CDR3 nucleotides read TGTGCCAGCAGGCCCGGACCGGGACACGAAGCTTTCTTT. Translating gives CASRPGPGHEAFF.

This chain joins TRBV14 and TRBJ2-3, with 8 bases fitting TRBD1. The CDR3 covers 13 residues. Germline CDR1 reads SGHDN; CDR2 reads FVKESK. With 5 bases clipped from V and 6 bases from J, the junction kept 4 bases outside the gene matches. CDR3 sequence (DNA): TGTGCCAGCAGCTGGACAGGGCGTGATACGCAGTATTTT. This gives the protein CASSWTGRDTQYF.

The chain is built from TRBV11-2 and TRBJ2-7; 10 bases are a match to TRBD2. The CDR3 runs to 15 residues. CDR1 is SGHAT, CDR2 FQNNGV, per germline. V shed 2 bases and J 2 bases; nucleotides not matched to a gene: 3. The CDR3 region has the DNA TGTGCCAGCAGCTTAATAGCGGGAGGAACCTACGAGCAGTACTTC. Protein sequence: CASSLIAGGTYEQYF. The whole variable domain, remainder taken from reference TRBV11-2 and TRBJ2-7, is EAGVAQSPRYKIIEKRQSVAFWCNPISGHATLYWYQQILGQGPKLLIQFQNNGVVDDSQLPKDRFSAERLKGVDSTLKIQPAKLEDSAVYLCASSLIAGGTYEQYFGPGTRLTVT.

This chain connects TRBV5-4 to TRBJ2-5, with 15 bases aligning to TRBD2. Trimming removed 4 bases from V and 4 bases from J; junction bases left unmatched: 5. The CDR3 has 16 amino acids. The germline gives CDR1 SGHNT, CDR2 YYREEE (reference sequence). The CDR3 coding sequence is TGTGCCAGCAGCGAGGGGGGACTAGCGGGAGGAGAGACCCAGTACTTC. Translation gives CASSEGGLAGGETQYF. Looking up the rest from reference TRBV5-4 and TRBJ2-5 gives the full variable domain: ETGVTQSPTHLIKTRGQQVTLRCSSQSGHNTVSWYQQALGQGPQFIFQYYREEENGRGNFPPRFSGLQFPNYSSELNVNALELDDSALYLCASSEGGLAGGETQYFGPGTRLLVL.

This sequence joins TRBV6-1 and TRBJ1-4; 7 nucleotides agree with TRBD1. The V and J ends lost 7 bases and 7 bases, in that order; junction bases with no gene match: 3. CDR3 length: 12 residues. Germline V gives CDR1 MNHNS, CDR2 SASEGT. CDR3 sequence reads: CASKGAPEKLFF. CDR3 nucleotide sequence: TGTGCCAGCAAGGGGGCCCCTGAAAAACTGTTTTTT.

V and J are TRBV19 and TRBJ2-7, with unresolved D. Germline CDR1 and CDR2: LNHDA and SQIVND (reference sequence). Trimming pared 4 bases from V and 1 base from J, leaving 8 bases between. CDR3 length: 13 residues. The DNA for the CDR3 is TGTGCCAGTAGTACCACTGCATCCTACGAGCAGTACTTC. Its protein is CASSTTASYEQYF.

The chain links TRBV5-1 to TRBJ2-7; weak D call: TRBD1 (6 bases). This CDR3 has 14 amino acids. Germline V gives CDR1 SGHRS, CDR2 YFSETQ. V dropped 2 bases and J dropped 2 bases, with 11 bases sitting between them. The DNA for the CDR3 is TGCGCCAGCAGCTTCGGGCAGGGGCCCTACGAGCAGTACTTC. Its translation is CASSFGQGPYEQYF.